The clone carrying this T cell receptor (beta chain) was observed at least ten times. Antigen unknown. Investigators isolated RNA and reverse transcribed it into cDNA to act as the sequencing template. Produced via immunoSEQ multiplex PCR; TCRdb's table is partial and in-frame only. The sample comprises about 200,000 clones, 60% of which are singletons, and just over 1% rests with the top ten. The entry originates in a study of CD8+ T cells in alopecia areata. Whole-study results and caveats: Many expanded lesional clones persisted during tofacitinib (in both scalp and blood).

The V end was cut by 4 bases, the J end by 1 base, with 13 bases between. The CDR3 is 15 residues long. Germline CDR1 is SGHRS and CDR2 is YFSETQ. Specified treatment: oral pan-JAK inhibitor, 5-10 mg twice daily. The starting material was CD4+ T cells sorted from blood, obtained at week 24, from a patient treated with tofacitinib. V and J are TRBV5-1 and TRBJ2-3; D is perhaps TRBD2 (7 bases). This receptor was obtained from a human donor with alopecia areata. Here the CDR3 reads CASSMRGTRTDTQYF. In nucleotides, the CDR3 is TGCGCCAGCAGCATGCGGGGGACACGCACAGATACGCAGTATTTT.